The rows below give T cell receptor beta chains drawn from one sample of a study of T cells in Graves' hyperthyroidism and ophthalmopathy. TCRdb reanalysed the multiplex PCR reads using MiXCR and keeps one entry per CDR3 protein. This sample has 700,000 to 850,000 distinct CDR3 sequences; 30% to 40% occur once, and the top ten carry approximately 31%. Sequencing input: blood. Receptors originate from a woman in her forties with Graves' hyperthyroidism. CDR3s include the opening cysteine and the closing phenylalanine or tryptophan. Each record gives: clone size, D gene, J gene, V gene, CDR3 protein, CDR3 DNA. D genes are given only for firm matches. A clone size is listed for some rows: how often the clone was seen (once, few, many), or a class if it is expanded.

>many|-|TRBJ1-3|TRBV7-9
CASSSDTNSGNTIYF
TGTGCCAGCAGCTCCGACACAAACTCTGGAAACACCATATATTTT
>-|-|TRBJ1-6|TRBV7-2
CASSLAGVLNSPLHF
TGTGCCAGCAGCTTGGCGGGGGTCCTGAATTCACCCCTCCACTTT
>-|TRBD2|TRBJ2-1|TRBV15
CATSIGLANDEQFF
TGTGCCACCAGCATAGGACTAGCTAACGATGAGCAGTTCTTC
>-|TRBD1|TRBJ2-1|TRBV7-9
CASSLGPNYDRAGEQFF
TGTGCCAGCAGCTTGGGTCCGAACTACGACAGGGCCGGTGAGCAGTTCTTC
>many|-|TRBJ1-2|TRBV28
CASSFAWAYGYTF
TGTGCCAGCAGTTTCGCGTGGGCGTATGGCTACACCTTC
>-|TRBD1|TRBJ1-2|TRBV24-1
CATSDWTGISGYTF
TGTGCCACCAGTGACTGGACAGGGATTAGTGGCTACACCTTC
>few|-|TRBJ1-1|TRBV5-1
CASSLAGNFAEAFF
TGCGCCAGCAGCTTGGCAGGGAATTTCGCTGAAGCTTTCTTT
>many|-|TRBJ1-2|TRBV10-3
CAISESPVLAEQGVGYTF
TGTGCCATCAGTGAGTCCCCCGTCCTCGCCGAACAGGGTGTCGGCTACACCTTC
>-|TRBD1|TRBJ1-6|TRBV12-3/TRBV12-4
CTSSPLPGGTGVSPLHF
TGTACCAGCAGTCCCTTACCAGGTGGGACAGGGGTTTCACCCCTCCACTTT
>many|-|TRBJ1-3|TRBV19
CASSGSRDPGNTIYF
TGTGCCAGTAGTGGTTCCCGGGATCCAGGAAACACCATATATTTT
>-|-|TRBJ1-1|TRBV5-1
CASSSGAAMNTEAFF
TGCGCCAGCAGCTCGGGGGCAGCGATGAACACTGAAGCTTTCTTT
>many|TRBD2|TRBJ2-7|TRBV10-2
CASSADGRYLSYEQYF
TGCGCCAGCAGTGCAGACGGGAGGTACCTCTCCTACGAGCAGTACTTC
>-|-|TRBJ1-1|TRBV24-1
CATSNFRDTEAFF
TGTGCCACCAGTAACTTTAGGGACACTGAAGCTTTCTTT
>few|-|TRBJ1-6|TRBV20-1
CSARESIGDAYNSPLHF
TGCAGTGCTAGAGAGTCAATCGGGGATGCCTATAATTCACCCCTCCACTTT
>many|-|TRBJ1-5|TRBV7-9
CASSFFIQISNQPQHF
TGTGCCAGCAGCTTCTTCATCCAGATTAGCAATCAGCCCCAGCATTTT
>-|-|TRBJ2-5|TRBV20-1
CSAPGTGDETQYF
TGCAGTGCCCCCGGTACGGGGGATGAGACCCAGTACTTC
>-|TRBD2|TRBJ2-7|TRBV10-3
CAISQPREAVEQYF
TGTGCCATCAGCCAGCCCCGGGAGGCCGTCGAGCAGTACTTC
>few|-|TRBJ2-5|TRBV16
CASSPFLQNRYQETQYF
TGTGCCAGCAGCCCTTTCTTACAGAACCGGTACCAAGAGACCCAGTACTTC
>few|-|TRBJ1-5|TRBV4-1
CASSQVGGQPQHF
TGCGCCAGCAGCCAAGTGGGAGGTCAGCCCCAGCATTTT
>-|-|TRBJ1-1|TRBV11-1
CASNSGGLLNTEAFF
TGTGCCAGCAACTCTGGGGGACTGTTGAACACTGAAGCTTTCTTT
>-|TRBD2|TRBJ2-5|TRBV20-1
CSAPREVQETQYF
TGCAGTGCACCGCGGGAGGTCCAAGAGACCCAGTACTTC
>-|-|TRBJ1-5|TRBV5-6
CASSLGDSYSNRPQHF
TGTGCCAGCAGCTTGGGAGACAGTTATAGCAATCGGCCCCAGCATTTT
>few|-|TRBJ1-3|TRBV7-2
CASSFSGGDGNTIYF
TGTGCCAGCAGCTTTTCAGGAGGGGATGGAAACACCATATATTTT
>few|-|TRBJ2-6|TRBV19
CASTPRGEAGANVLTF
TGTGCCAGCACCCCCCGGGGAGAGGCTGGGGCCAACGTCCTGACTTTC
>many|-|TRBJ2-7|TRBV29-1
CSVETGTYEQYF
TGCAGCGTTGAAACCGGTACCTACGAGCAGTACTTC
>many|TRBD2|TRBJ2-5|TRBV20-1
CSAATSGAYQETQYF
TGCAGTGCCGCAACTAGCGGGGCGTACCAAGAGACCCAGTACTTC
>once|-|TRBJ2-4|TRBV15
CATSRGDGQSNIQYF
TGTGCCACCAGCAGGGGGGACGGGCAGTCAAACATTCAGTACTTC
>few|-|TRBJ1-5|TRBV12-3/TRBV12-4
CASSFAGKGRGQPQHF
TGTGCCAGCAGTTTCGCAGGGAAGGGTAGGGGTCAGCCCCAGCATTTT
>-|-|TRBJ2-2|TRBV20-1
CSARDSLAVLTGELFF
TGCAGTGCTAGAGATAGTTTGGCGGTCCTCACCGGGGAGCTGTTTTTT
>many|-|TRBJ1-2|TRBV29-1
CSVLETRNNYGYTF
TGCAGCGTATTAGAAACCAGGAACAACTATGGCTACACCTTC
>many|-|TRBJ1-1|TRBV2
CASTKYRNTEAFF
TGTGCCAGCACCAAGTACAGGAACACTGAAGCTTTCTTT
>-|-|TRBJ1-2|TRBV24-1
CATSDIQNYGYTF
TGTGCCACCAGTGACATACAGAACTATGGCTACACCTTC
>few|TRBD1|TRBJ2-5|TRBV28
CASSSARQGLETQYF
TGTGCCAGCAGTTCCGCACGACAGGGTTTGGAGACCCAGTACTTC
>many|-|TRBJ1-1|TRBV29-1
CSAESSGAEAFF
TGCAGCGCGGAGTCATCTGGGGCTGAAGCTTTCTTT
>few|-|TRBJ2-7|TRBV12-3/TRBV12-4
CASSLYGGQGSYEQYF
TGTGCCAGCAGTTTATACGGGGGGCAAGGCTCCTACGAGCAGTACTTC
>-|-|TRBJ1-5|TRBV12-3/TRBV12-4
CASSLVGINQPQHF
TGTGCCAGCAGTTTGGTCGGGATAAATCAGCCCCAGCATTTT
>many|-|TRBJ1-5|TRBV24-1
CATSDHAWEAQHF
TGTGCCACCAGTGATCACGCCTGGGAGGCCCAGCATTTT
>-|TRBD1|TRBJ1-2|TRBV6-5
CASSDPNGTGEERYGYTF
TGTGCCAGCAGTGATCCAAACGGGACAGGAGAGGAGCGCTATGGCTACACCTTC
>-|-|TRBJ1-2|TRBV19
CASSVAPQGYKYGYTF
TGTGCCAGTAGTGTAGCCCCCCAAGGTTATAAGTATGGCTACACCTTC
>many|TRBD2|TRBJ2-5|TRBV5-1
CASSVAGGYETQYF
TGCGCCAGCAGCGTAGCGGGGGGCTATGAGACCCAGTACTTC
>-|-|TRBJ2-1|TRBV25-1
CASSERSGADNEQFF
TGTGCCAGCAGTGAAAGAAGCGGAGCGGACAATGAGCAGTTCTTC
>-|-|TRBJ1-1|TRBV11-2
CASSPGDRTSEAFF
TGTGCCAGCAGCCCGGGGGACCGAACGTCTGAAGCTTTCTTT